This T cell receptor beta chain was found in a study of CD8 T cells in ankylosing spondylitis. Whole-study results and caveats: Seemingly distinctive of ankylosing spondylitis blood was a TCR beta motif formed by eight highly homologous variants. Disease-linked clones were reportedly significantly enriched in matched ankylosing spondylitis synovial fluid. Certain motif variants had earlier appeared in reactive arthritis synovial fluid and blood.

In making TCR beta libraries, quantitative 5'-RACE with molecular barcodes was used. One entry per CDR3 protein, called by TCRdb with MiXCR from the 5' RACE reads. The sample yields fewer than 400,000 distinct CDR3 sequences, roughly 14% seen once. The CDR3 runs to 12 residues. The germline CDR1 and CDR2 sequences are SEHNR and FQNEAQ (reference sequence). The ends were cut back, 5 bases at V and 2 bases at J, with 7 bases in the middle. There are a few counts of this clonotype. The antigen is undetermined. The source material was blood, either unsorted or a sorted T cell fraction (not recorded which). This clonotype originated in a male donor with ankylosing spondylitis or in good health (not recorded which). The V call is TRBV7-9, the J call TRBJ2-7; no clear D. The CDR3 nucleotides read TGTGCCAGCAGCCCCCTAACCTACGAGCAGTACTTC. It translates to CASSPLTYEQYF.